One and the same sample provided the 16 T cell receptor beta chains below, sequenced in a study of regulatory T cells in long-lasting Graves disease (dated by TCRdb to about 2021). The sample's time point, from its label and the paper: persistent/refractory GD, antithyroid drugs over 5 years with positive TRAb. For both TCR sequencing and RNA sequencing, RNA was extracted from PBMCs in TRIzol. The method was multiplex PCR. The sequencer was an Illumina HiSeq 4000. TCR beta libraries were built with iRepertoire HTBI primers and Arm-PCR amplification of CDR3 regions. In-frame beta chains were kept once TCRdb had trimmed the public reads at Q25 with fastp and called clones with MiXCR. Records with the same CDR3 protein are collapsed into one entry carrying the most frequent genes and DNA. The sample profile shows a few hundred thousand distinct CDR3 sequences; 23% of them were found once. The ten largest clones capture approximately 26% of the sample.

The material was peripheral blood mononuclear cells (PBMCs), obtained when the disease was refractory, from a patient treated with antithyroid drugs. These receptors were taken from a female donor with Graves disease.

This clonotype was recorded many times. CDR3 nucleotide sequence: TGTGCCAGCAGTGAACCTGAGATGGCAAGGGGCCGAAACACTGAAGCTTTCTTT. Encoded protein: CASSEPEMARGRNTEAFF. V and J are TRBV2 and TRBJ1-1; a possible D gene is TRBD1 (5 bases). Germline lookup yields CDR1 SNHLY and CDR2 FYNNEI. Trimming pared 2 bases from V and 2 bases from J, leaving 21 bases between. The CDR3 is 18 residues long.

This clonotype was counted once. The chain has TRBV6-2 or TRBV6-3 and TRBJ2-5; D is uncertain. With the DNA end fitting TRBJ2-1 better, the J assignment may be wrong. CDR3 length equals 14 residues. The germline gives CDR1 MNHEY, CDR2 SVGEGT. The CDR3 DNA is TGTGCCAGCAGTACCCCGACAAGCCCCAATGAGCAGTTCTTC. It translates to CASSTPTSPNEQFF.

Points on this clonotype: Relative to the germline gene, one junction end is altered; a read error may explain this. V gene TRBV20-1 combines with J gene TRBJ1-5; no firm D call. The CDR3 sequence is 13 residues long. Per germline, CDR1 DFQATT and CDR2 SNEGSKA (reference sequence). CDR3 sequence: CSTRVGSNQPQHF. Here the CDR3 DNA reads TGCAGTACTAGGGTAGGGAGCAATCAGCCCCAGCATTTT.

This clonotype was found a few times. The gene calls are TRBV7-2 and TRBJ1-2; the D is unclear. Germline CDR1 SGHTA, CDR2 FQGNSA. The CDR3 sequence is 18 residues long. Trimming stripped 1 base from V and 2 bases from J, with 20 bases between. CDR3 bases: TGTGCCAGCAGCTTAGTGTTAGGTGCAGGTCGGTTGAACTATGGCTACACCTTC. This gives the protein CASSLVLGAGRLNYGYTF. Combining the CDR3 with reference TRBV7-2 and TRBJ1-2 gives the whole variable domain GAGVSQSPSNKVTEKGKDVELRCDPISGHTALYWYRQSLGQGLEFLIYFQGNSAPDKSGLPSDRFSAERTGGSVSTLTIQRTQQEDSAVYLCASSLVLGAGRLNYGYTFGSGTRLTVV.

The CDR3 here is CASSGRGQATGDYGYTF. DNA for the CDR3: TGTGCCAGCAGCGGGAGGGGACAAGCGACGGGGGACTATGGCTACACCTTC. V and J are TRBV5-4 and TRBJ1-2, with D possibly matching TRBD1 (6 bases). Germline lookup yields CDR1 SGHNT and CDR2 YYREEE (reference sequence). This CDR3 is built from 17 residues. Trimming stripped 4 bases from V and 3 bases from J, with 22 bases between.

This clonotype was seen at least ten times. The CDR3 loop is CASSLFDSGYGYTF. CDR3 bases: TGTGCCAGCAGCTTATTTGATAGCGGCTATGGCTACACCTTC. The chain combines TRBV5-8 with TRBJ1-2; D remains unclear. CDR1 is SGHTS, CDR2 YDEGEE, per germline. Trimming shortened V by 2 bases and J by 4 bases, and 12 bases separated the two germline ends. This CDR3 is 14 amino acids long.

The V gene is TRBV7-9, the J gene TRBJ2-5; 11 nucleotides match TRBD2. The J call may be wrong; the DNA end is better matched by TRBJ2-7. The CDR3 consists of 15 residues. Germline CDR1 is SEHNR and CDR2 is FQNEAQ (reference sequence). CDR3 sequence (DNA): TGTGCCAGCAGCTTTGGGACTAGCGGTTACTACGAGCAGTACTTC. Its translation is CASSFGTSGYYEQYF.

This clonotype was detected a few times. CDR3 in amino acids: CAWNTGGGLYGYTF. In DNA form, the CDR3 reads TGTGCCTGGAACACGGGGGGGGGGCTCTATGGCTACACCTTC. The chain recombines TRBV30 with TRBJ1-2, with D maybe TRBD1 (6 bases). In germline, CDR1 is GTSNPN, CDR2 SVGIG (reference sequence). This CDR3 spans 14 amino acids. V lost 4 bases and J 4 bases, leaving 16 bases between the germline ends.

This clonotype was found a few times. The chain recombines TRBV6-1 with TRBJ1-1; D remains unclear. In germline, CDR1 is MNHNS, CDR2 SASEGT. This CDR3 comprises 14 residues. With 6 bases removed from V and 8 bases from J, the gap between germline ends came to 19 bases. In DNA form, the CDR3 reads TGTGCCAGCAGGCCTTTAGGAGGGCTCACCGAAGCTTTCTTT. This gives the protein CASRPLGGLTEAFF.

The rearrangement uses TRBV2 and TRBJ2-3, with 9 bases matching TRBD2. V shed 4 bases and J 3 bases; nucleotides not matched to a gene: 5. The length of the CDR3 is 15 residues. Germline CDR1 is SNHLY and CDR2 is FYNNEI. Here the CDR3 reads CASSVPSGKTDTQYF. The CDR3 DNA reads as TGTGCCAGCAGTGTTCCTAGCGGGAAGACAGATACGCAGTATTTT.

The gene calls are TRBV12-5 and TRBJ2-3; either TRBD1 or TRBD2 may supply D (5 bases each). Germline values: CDR1 LGHNT, CDR2 FRNRAP. Between the trimmed V and J ends, which lost 11 bases and 3 bases, there was a span of 9 bases. This CDR3 contains 11 residues. Written as DNA, the CDR3 is TGTGCTCTGAGGGGAACAGATACGCAGTATTTT. Residues: CALRGTDTQYF.

Notes on this clonotype: The junction departs from the called germline gene at one end, perhaps through a read error. J is TRBJ2-7 and V is TRBV18, with 7 bases identical to TRBD1. Looked up from germline, CDR1 is KGHSH and CDR2 is LQKENI. The CDR3 is 16 amino acids. This CDR3 is CASSPPFTDRPGEQHF. CDR3 sequence (DNA): TGTGCCAGCTCACCGCCCTTTACGGACAGGCCTGGCGAGCAGCACTTC.

This chain links TRBV28 with TRBJ1-1; 12 nucleotides align to TRBD1. In germline, CDR1 is MDHEN, CDR2 SYDVKM. The CDR3 has 16 residues. V shed 6 bases, J shed 9 bases, and the junction held 14 bases outside the gene matches. CDR3 bases: TGTGCCAGCAGCAAACGGGGATGGGGGACAGGGGGCCAAGCTTTCTTT. This gives the protein CASSKRGWGTGGQAFF.

This clonotype was recorded many times. The V gene is TRBV28, the J gene TRBJ1-4; D not resolved. CDR3 length: 13 residues. Trimming left V 6 bases short and J 8 bases short, with 13 bases between. CDR1 and CDR2 (germline): MDHEN, SYDVKM. CDR3 in amino acids: CASSPGGREKLFF. In DNA form, the CDR3 reads TGTGCCAGCAGCCCCGGCGGACGGGAAAAACTGTTTTTT.

Ten or more counts support this clonotype. The rearrangement joins TRBV12-3 or TRBV12-4 to TRBJ2-5; possible D gene TRBD1, 7 bases. CDR3 size: 13 residues. V shed 8 bases and J shed 5 bases, with 15 bases lying between them. Here the CDR3 reads CASHRAGGETQYF. The CDR3 DNA reads TGTGCCAGCCATAGGGCAGGGGGGGAGACCCAGTACTTC.

The table lists this clonotype with many counts. This sequence joins TRBV5-1 and TRBJ2-5; tentative D call: TRBD2 (5 bases). This CDR3 has 13 residues. The V gene lost 2 bases and the J gene lost 4 bases, with 9 bases spanning the gap. CDR1 and CDR2 from the germline V gene are SGHRS and YFSETQ. CDR3 nucleotides: TGCGCCAGCAGCTTATTAGCGAGAGAGACCCAGTACTTC. It is translated as CASSLLARETQYF.